The present entry profiles one T cell receptor beta chain with its context. The antigen is not known. The entry originates in a study of cytomegalovirus exposure and HLA in healthy donors. Study overall: In a later analysis, the roughly 120 validation repertoires were reported to have used the same platform as the approximately 670 first-cohort repertoires.

Findings of the study overall: Some public TCRs appeared in many individuals, while most sequences were rare. CMV antigen specificity of a few CMV-associated chains was confirmed in vitro.

Trimming removed 3 bases from V and 7 bases from J; junction bases left unmatched: 1. The CDR3 totals 12 residues. Per germline, CDR1 SGHRS and CDR2 YFSETQ. Libraries were prepared by immunoSEQ multiplex PCR; TCRdb keeps only in-frame clonotypes and omits some of them. The sample consists of 65,000 to 70,000 clones, 91% of them appearing once. The chain employs TRBV5-1 and TRBJ1-2; 9 bases agree with TRBD1. Sequencing used PBMCs. The clonotype comes from a man in his late teens or twenties in good health and CMV-seronegative. This chain's CDR3 is CASSSDRGGYTF. CDR3 DNA: TGCGCCAGCAGCTCGGACAGGGGTGGCTACACCTTC.